These 8 T cell receptor beta chains share one sample of origin, sequenced in a study of T cell repertoires in cytomegalovirus infection. No antigen is known for these receptors. TCRdb called the reads again in MiXCR, with one record for every CDR3 protein. The sample holds approximately 1,000,000 distinct CDR3 sequences, 31% seen once. Sequencing was performed on cultured CD8+ T cells from PBMCs, taken from culture after CMV antigen stimulation. The receptors shown here come from a human donor in good health (CMV status not recorded). Some clones in this sample may be carry-over from other donors' samples.

V is TRBV19 and J is TRBJ2-1; 10 bases agree with TRBD2. The CDR3 length is 16 residues. V lost 5 bases, J lost 6 bases, and 10 bases stayed unmatched. CDR1 and CDR2 from the germline V gene are LNHDA and SQIVND (reference sequence). CDR3 loop: CASSLLAGDHFNEQFF. The CDR3 DNA reads as TGTGCCAGTAGTCTCCTAGCGGGGGACCACTTCAATGAGCAGTTCTTC.

There are many counts of this clonotype. This chain links TRBV6-1 with TRBJ2-3; the match to TRBD2 covers 9 bases. The V and J ends lost 5 bases and 2 bases, in that order; junction bases with no gene match: 8. Germline CDR1 is MNHNS and CDR2 is SASEGT. This CDR3 is 16 amino acids long. The CDR3 DNA sequence: TGTGCCAGCAGTTTCGGGACTAGCAGACTCACAGATACGCAGTATTTT. Translating it yields CASSFGTSRLTDTQYF.

This chain connects TRBV7-9 to TRBJ2-7; the match to TRBD1 covers 8 bases. Germline CDR1 and CDR2: SEHNR and FQNEAQ (reference sequence). J was trimmed by 3 bases and V by 7 bases; bases with no gene match: 5. CDR3 length equals 13 residues. CDR3: CASTLGQVYEQYF. The CDR3 nucleotides are TGTGCCAGCACCTTGGGACAGGTCTACGAGCAGTACTTC. Full variable domain (rest looked up from reference TRBV7-9 and TRBJ2-7): DTGVSQNPRHKITKRGQNVTFRCDPISEHNRLYWYRQTLGQGPEFLTYFQNEAQLEKSRLLSDRFSAERPKGSFSTLEIQRTEQGDSAMYLCASTLGQVYEQYFGPGTRLTVT.

The gene calls are TRBV27 and TRBJ1-2; 7 nucleotides line up with TRBD1. CDR1 is MNHEY and CDR2 is SMNVEV in the germline V gene (reference sequence). This CDR3 is 14 amino acids long. The V and J ends lost 3 bases and 4 bases, in that order; junction bases with no gene match: 5. DNA for the CDR3: TGTGCCAGCAGTTTTAAGGGGGCTGGCTATGGCTACACCTTC. Translated: CASSFKGAGYGYTF.

This clonotype was counted only a few times. J is TRBJ2-3 and V is TRBV7-2; D may be TRBD1 or TRBD2 (6 bases each). V lost 4 bases and J lost 4, with 21 bases in between. CDR1 SGHTA and CDR2 FQGNSA come from the germline V gene. The CDR3 sequence is 17 residues long. The DNA of the CDR3 is TGTGCCAGCAGCTCCTTATCGGGGGCCCACGGGTCAGATACGCAGTATTTT. It is translated as CASSSLSGAHGSDTQYF.

There are a few counts of this clonotype. The rearrangement joins TRBV10-3 to TRBJ2-7; D could derive from TRBD1 or TRBD2 (5 bases each). There are 15 residues in the CDR3. V lost 4 bases and J 10 bases, leaving 23 bases between the germline ends. The germline CDR1 and CDR2 sequences are ENHRY and SYGVKD. CDR3 bases: TGTGCCATCAGTGTACGGGACCGCTTCTCGGGCCACCAGTACTTC. It encodes CAISVRDRFSGHQYF.

The chain links TRBV7-8 to TRBJ2-7; D assignment may be TRBD1 or TRBD2 (5 bases each). From germline, CDR1 is SGHVS and CDR2 FQNEAQ. The CDR3 is made up of 14 amino acids. V lost 5 bases and J 2 bases, leaving 13 bases between the germline ends. CDR3 sequence reads: CASSDGTAAYEQYF. The CDR3, as DNA: TGTGCCAGCAGCGATGGGACGGCAGCCTACGAGCAGTACTTC.

Only a few counts were recorded for this clonotype. The CDR3: CASSQDLTEAFF. In DNA form, the CDR3 reads TGCGCCAGCAGCCAAGATCTCACTGAAGCTTTCTTT. V gene TRBV4-1 combines with J gene TRBJ1-1, with D unresolved. V was trimmed by 0 bases and J by 4 bases, leaving 3 bases between them. Germline CDR1 MGHRA, CDR2 YSYEKL. The CDR3 loop spans 12 amino acids.